A single sample is the source of the 21 T cell receptor beta chains below, sequenced in a study of Graves' ophthalmopathy and Graves' hyperthyroidism. RNA transcripts were the template, and TCR beta CDR3 regions were amplified from them. The library came from an HTBI-primed first-round RT-PCR and a second-round multiplex PCR. Each CDR3 protein gets one entry after TCRdb re-called the multiplex PCR reads with MiXCR. The table includes under 350,000 distinct CDR3 sequences, roughly a sixth detected once. The material sequenced was peripheral blood. The receptor set was obtained from an adult man with Graves' ophthalmopathy.

V and J are TRBV12-3 or TRBV12-4 and TRBJ1-1; D remains unclear. Trimming took off 10 bases at V and 1 base at J, with 7 bases between the two ends. This CDR3 is 11 amino acids long. In DNA, the CDR3 is TGTGCCATTAGGGAGAACACTGAAGCTTTCTTT. Protein sequence: CAIRENTEAFF.

Ten or more counts support this clonotype. The chain links TRBV28 to TRBJ2-5; D is perhaps TRBD1 (6 bases). Looked up from germline, CDR1 is MDHEN and CDR2 is SYDVKM. The CDR3 covers 16 residues. V was clipped by 6 bases and J by 5 bases, with 22 bases between them. The CDR3 DNA follows: TGTGCCAGCAGAATCACTCCAGGACAGAGAACGGAGACCCAGTACTTC. This encodes CASRITPGQRTETQYF.

The gene calls are TRBV12-3 or TRBV12-4 and TRBJ1-6, with D maybe TRBD1 (6 bases). Trimming cost V 5 bases and J 8 bases, with 19 bases left between them. This CDR3 contains 16 residues. CDR3 sequence (DNA): TGTGCCAGCAGTCGGGGGACCGGGGGCTCGGATTCACCCCTCCACTTT. Protein product: CASSRGTGGSDSPLHF.

Many counts were recorded for this clonotype. The chain uses TRBV6-1 and TRBJ1-5, with 9 bases matching TRBD1. The ends lost 6 bases at V and 4 bases at J; junction bases unmatched: 7. Germline CDR1 reads MNHNS; CDR2 reads SASEGT. The CDR3 runs to 15 residues. Here the CDR3 reads CASRRDRARNQPQHF. Written as DNA, the CDR3 is TGTGCCAGCAGACGGGACAGGGCTAGGAATCAGCCCCAGCATTTT.

This clonotype was seen repeatedly, ten times or more. This chain uses TRBV14 with TRBJ1-1; perhaps TRBD1 as D (6 bases). The CDR3 consists of 12 residues. Germline-derived CDR1 and CDR2 are SGHDN and FVKESK. The germline V and J ends were trimmed by 3 bases and 10 bases, with 12 bases remaining between them. CDR3 nucleotides: TGTGCCAGCAGCCAGGGGGCCGTGGTAGCTTTCTTT. Its protein is CASSQGAVVAFF.

Many counts were recorded for this clonotype. The CDR3, as DNA: TGTGCCAGCCTGGGGACAGGACTCACACCCCTCCACTTT. It is translated as CASLGTGLTPLHF. The rearrangement links TRBV28 to TRBJ1-6; TRBD1 aligns across 8 bases. The CDR3 totals 13 residues. The germline V gene has CDR1 MDHEN and CDR2 SYDVKM. V lost 8 bases, J lost 11 bases, and 8 bases stayed unmatched.

This clonotype was observed at least ten times. The chain carries TRBV29-1 and TRBJ1-1; D unclear. Germline values: CDR1 SQVTM, CDR2 ANQGSEA. Deletions cut 7 bases from V and 4 bases from J, with 13 bases between. CDR3 length: 12 residues. The CDR3 DNA is TGCAGCGCCTCGGAAGGGCTCACTGAAGCTTTCTTT. Protein sequence: CSASEGLTEAFF. The entire variable domain, with the rest obtained from reference TRBV29-1 and TRBJ1-1, is as follows: SAVISQKPSRDICQRGTSLTIQCQVDSQVTMMFWYRQQPGQSLTLIATANQGSEATYESGFVIDKFPISRPNLTFSTLTVSNMSPEDSSIYLCSASEGLTEAFFGQGTRLTVV.

The rearrangement links TRBV6-5 to TRBJ2-7; 9 positions match TRBD1. CDR1 and CDR2 (germline): MNHEY, SVGAGI. The CDR3 is made up of 15 amino acids. J gave up 7 bases and V 0 bases, and 7 bases lay outside the gene matches. CDR3 residues: CASSYSGQGIGEQYF. In nucleotides, the CDR3 is TGTGCCAGCAGTTACTCGGGACAGGGTATAGGTGAGCAGTACTTC.

This clonotype showed up many times. V and J are TRBV28 and TRBJ1-1; 9 nucleotides line up with TRBD1. Germline V gene lookup returns CDR1 MDHEN and CDR2 SYDVKM. V lost 2 bases, J lost 5 bases, and 3 bases stayed unmatched. The CDR3 is 14 amino acids. CDR3 amino acids: CASSLRDRDTEAFF. DNA for the CDR3: TGTGCCAGCAGTTTAAGGGACAGGGATACTGAAGCTTTCTTT.

This clonotype was seen just once. V gene TRBV6-4 combines with J gene TRBJ2-7, with 9 bases that match TRBD1. The length of the CDR3 is 13 residues. The ends lost 5 bases at V and 6 bases at J; junction bases unmatched: 5. Germline V gene lookup returns CDR1 MRHNA and CDR2 SNTAGT. CDR3 bases: TGTGCCAGCAGTCGGACAGGGGTAGGCGAGCAGTACTTC. It codes for CASSRTGVGEQYF.

This chain uses TRBV6-2 or TRBV6-3 with TRBJ2-7; the D gene is possibly TRBD2 (5 bases). The germline CDR1 and CDR2 sequences are MNHEY and SVGEGT. Trimming left V 2 bases short and J 3 bases short, with 11 bases between. The CDR3 extends over 14 amino acids. This CDR3 is CASSYRGRVYEQYF. CDR3 coding DNA: TGTGCCAGCAGTTACCGAGGGCGAGTCTACGAGCAGTACTTC.

This clonotype has only a few counts. The V and J genes are TRBV7-2 and TRBJ2-5, with a tentative D call TRBD1 (6 bases). V lost 5 bases to trimming and J lost 2 bases, with 15 bases between them. Per the germline V gene, CDR1 is SGHTA and CDR2 is FQGNSA. The CDR3 covers 15 residues. The CDR3 DNA follows: TGTGCCAGCAGCCAGCAGGGGACGAGGCAAGAGACCCAGTACTTC. Translating gives CASSQQGTRQETQYF. The variable domain in full, completed from reference TRBV7-2 and TRBJ2-5, reads GAGVSQSPSNKVTEKGKDVELRCDPISGHTALYWYRQSLGQGLEFLIYFQGNSAPDKSGLPSDRFSAERTGGSVSTLTIQRTQQEDSAVYLCASSQQGTRQETQYFGPGTRLLVL.

This clonotype has at least ten counts. This chain joins TRBV12-3 or TRBV12-4 and TRBJ2-5; D uncertain. The CDR3 is 13 residues long. Trimming removed 3 bases from V and 5 bases from J, with 10 bases in between. The CDR3 DNA reads TGTGCCAGCAGTTTTGGGCCTTATGAGACCCAGTACTTC. This translates into CASSFGPYETQYF.

This clonotype was picked up many times. DNA of the CDR3: TGTGCCAGCTCACCTATTCAGGGGGCGTCCTATAATTCACCCCTCCACTTT. This sequence encodes CASSPIQGASYNSPLHF. This chain connects TRBV18 to TRBJ1-6; 8 bases are shared with TRBD1. Trimming cost V 3 bases and J 1 base; bases outside gene matches: 5. This CDR3 is built from 17 residues. CDR1 and CDR2 (germline): KGHSH, LQKENI.

The J gene is TRBJ2-4, the V gene TRBV28; 8 bases align to TRBD2. The CDR3 totals 15 residues. V lost 5 bases to trimming and J lost 6 bases; unmatched junction nucleotides: 9. Germline CDR1 reads MDHEN; CDR2 reads SYDVKM. The CDR3 sequence is CASSARGSGVNIQYF. In nucleotides, the CDR3 is TGTGCCAGCAGTGCCAGGGGTAGCGGGGTAAACATTCAGTACTTC. Combining the CDR3 with reference TRBV28 and TRBJ2-4 gives the whole variable domain DVKVTQSSRYLVKRTGEKVFLECVQDMDHENMFWYRQDPGLGLRLIYFSYDVKMKEKGDIPEGYSVSREKKERFSLILESASTNQTSMYLCASSARGSGVNIQYFGAGTRLSVL.

This clonotype was counted ten times or more. This chain connects TRBV6-2 or TRBV6-3 to TRBJ2-3; the match to TRBD2 covers 13 bases. The V gene's germline CDR1 is MNHEY and CDR2 SVGEGT. Losses at the gene ends were 0 bases for V and 5 bases for J; bases not matched to a gene: 5. This CDR3 comprises 17 residues. Here the CDR3 reads CASSYSTSGGHRDTQYF. The CDR3 DNA reads as TGTGCCAGCAGTTACTCGACTAGCGGGGGGCATAGAGATACGCAGTATTTT.

A word on this clonotype: This could be a read error, since a much larger clone is one nucleotide away. This sequence joins TRBV10-3 and TRBJ1-1; D gene ambiguous. V was pared by 0 bases and J by 8 bases, with 10 bases between. CDR3 length: 13 residues. Germline V gene sequence: CDR1 ENHRY, CDR2 SYGVKD. CDR3 sequence (DNA): TGTGCCATCAGTGAGTCGGTCGGTCTGGAAGCTTTCTTT. Residues: CAISESVGLEAFF.

The table lists this clonotype with many counts. The chain links TRBV28 to TRBJ2-7; 14 bases agree with TRBD2. The CDR3 is made up of 14 amino acids. CDR1 is MDHEN and CDR2 is SYDVKM in the germline V gene. With V trimmed by 8 bases and J by 4 bases, 4 bases remained unmatched. The DNA of the CDR3 is TGTGCCAGCCAGAGACTAGCGGGAGGGTACGAGCAGTACTTC. Amino acid sequence: CASQRLAGGYEQYF.

At least ten counts were recorded for this clonotype. The chain combines TRBV7-8 with TRBJ2-5; no reliable D call. The germline CDR1 and CDR2 sequences are SGHVS and FQNEAQ. V was trimmed by 0 bases and J by 5 bases, leaving 16 bases between them. The CDR3 contains 16 residues. The CDR3 reads CASSLALRAPRETQYF. Written as DNA, the CDR3 is TGTGCCAGCAGCTTAGCGCTCCGGGCCCCCCGGGAGACCCAGTACTTC.

This clonotype was counted a few times. V is TRBV5-4 and J is TRBJ1-1; D not resolved. CDR3 size: 14 residues. V was pared by 1 base and J by 1 base, with 8 bases between. The germline gives CDR1 SGHNT, CDR2 YYREEE (reference sequence). The CDR3 reads CASSLKGWNTEAFF. Here the CDR3 DNA reads TGTGCCAGCAGCTTGAAAGGTTGGAACACTGAAGCTTTCTTT.

This clonotype was counted ten times or more. The chain has TRBV6-2 or TRBV6-3 and TRBJ1-5; D not resolved. The CDR3 has 14 residues. The V gene's germline CDR1 is MNHEY and CDR2 SVGEGT. V shed 2 bases and J shed 10 bases, with 15 bases lying between them. The CDR3 loop is CASSYAKAFGPQHF. CDR3 sequence (DNA): TGTGCCAGCAGTTACGCGAAGGCCTTCGGACCCCAGCATTTT.